This is a list of T cell receptor beta chains from one sample in a study of tumor-infiltrating lymphocytes in oesophageal squamous cell carcinoma. TCRdb re-called the PCR reads with MiXCR, one entry per CDR3 protein. This repertoire shows approximately 9,500 distinct CDR3 sequences, approximately 62% found once; its top ten account for approximately 33%. The specimen sequenced was esophageal tumor tissue. These receptors were collected from a male donor with esophageal squamous cell carcinoma. Each CDR3 is given with its conserved first and last residue. Fields, in order: V gene, J gene, clone size, CDR3 protein. Not every row has a clone size; where given, it reads once, few, many or a size class.

V: TRBV5-3; J: NA; size: NA; CDR3: CASSLGMQETQYF
V: TRBV7-2; J: TRBJ2-2; size: once; CDR3: CASSLQSRDSRGGELFF
V: TRBV7-6; J: TRBJ1-1; size: once; CDR3: CASSYQGVNTEAFF
V: TRBV11-2; J: NA; size: NA; CDR3: CASSQAGWGTYEQYF
V: TRBV7-3; J: NA; size: NA; CDR3: CASSVGAGGLETQYF
V: TRBV7-2; J: TRBJ2-1; size: NA; CDR3: CASSQVWSSRYNEQFF
V: TRBV7-2; J: TRBJ1-1; size: NA; CDR3: CASSLFENTEAFF
V: TRBV20-1; J: TRBJ2-5; size: NA; CDR3: CSAEMTGGETQYF
V: TRBV12-3/TRBV12-4; J: TRBJ2-1; size: once; CDR3: CASRPGTSGSWQFF
V: TRBV11-2; J: TRBJ2-1; size: NA; CDR3: CASDSGTGGHNEQFF
V: TRBV7-2; J: TRBJ2-1; size: NA; CDR3: CASSLGLAGGSNEQFF
V: TRBV12-3/TRBV12-4; J: TRBJ1-2; size: NA; CDR3: CASRAGTGSGYTF
V: TRBV6-5; J: NA; size: NA; CDR3: CASSHGQGAYEQYF
V: TRBV11-3; J: NA; size: NA; CDR3: CASSSKPGVEQYF
V: TRBV7-2; J: TRBJ2-3; size: few; CDR3: CASSLRQGGDTDTQYF
V: TRBV11-2; J: NA; size: NA; CDR3: CASRRLAGGDYEQYF
V: TRBV7-9; J: NA; size: NA; CDR3: CASSSGLAEDNEQFF
V: TRBV7-2; J: NA; size: NA; CDR3: CASSSKGLAGGYNEQFF
V: TRBV12-3/TRBV12-4; J: NA; size: NA; CDR3: CASNEQYF
V: TRBV19; J: TRBJ1-4; size: many; CDR3: CASSRPSPATNEKLFF
V: TRBV7-3; J: TRBJ2-3; size: NA; CDR3: CASSSTQGDTQYF
V: TRBV7-2; J: NA; size: NA; CDR3: CASSSGQRQETQYF
V: TRBV11-2; J: TRBJ2-7; size: NA; CDR3: CASSRDRLAYEQYF
V: TRBV6-6; J: NA; size: NA; CDR3: CASSYSTGRWVQETQYF
V: TRBV7-6; J: TRBJ2-3; size: NA; CDR3: CASSQVAGPDTKYF
V: TRBV7-6; J: NA; size: NA; CDR3: CASSSTGETQYF
V: TRBV7-3; J: TRBJ2-2; size: NA; CDR3: CASSVRGLMGTGELFF
V: TRBV7-1; J: TRBJ2-4; size: NA; CDR3: CASEGGGKGLDTQYF
V: TRBV27; J: TRBJ1-5; size: NA; CDR3: CASSLVQGNNQPQHF
V: TRBV12-3/TRBV12-4; J: TRBJ2-7; size: many; CDR3: CASSKGQLHSYEQYF
V: TRBV7-2; J: TRBJ2-1; size: NA; CDR3: CASSSPLLLGGGDSYNEQFF
V: TRBV7-6; J: TRBJ2-7; size: NA; CDR3: CASSLGTGTFAYEQYF
V: TRBV7-3; J: NA; size: NA; CDR3: CASSFGGGTYNEQFF
V: TRBV2; J: TRBJ2-1; size: NA; CDR3: CASSRTGDFYNEQFF
V: TRBV10-2; J: TRBJ2-3; size: NA; CDR3: CASSEEGDTQYF
V: TRBV7-3; J: NA; size: NA; CDR3: CASSQGQETQYF
V: TRBV11-2; J: TRBJ2-1; size: once; CDR3: CASRIAGSRDNEQFF
V: TRBV11-2; J: TRBJ2-5; size: large; CDR3: CASSLGNSGLGSETQYF
V: TRBV20-1; J: NA; size: few; CDR3: CSAWGRAQETQYF
V: TRBV7-2; J: TRBJ2-5; size: once; CDR3: CASRETQYF
V: TRBV5-6; J: TRBJ2-4; size: NA; CDR3: CASRLVGSKNIQYF
V: TRBV7-2; J: TRBJ2-3; size: NA; CDR3: CASSPDSHTQYF
V: TRBV24-1; J: TRBJ2-1; size: once; CDR3: CATSGDRVHEQFF
V: TRBV7-9; J: TRBJ2-3; size: NA; CDR3: CASSTRLAGAADTQYF
V: TRBV5-1; J: TRBJ2-7; size: NA; CDR3: CASSPGQGGSSYEQYF
V: TRBV7-6; J: TRBJ2-1; size: NA; CDR3: CASSSRGNYNEQFF
V: TRBV6-1; J: TRBJ2-6; size: NA; CDR3: CASSRQGPNSGANVLTF
V: TRBV24-1; J: TRBJ2-1; size: medium-sized; CDR3: CATSDPSSDPYNEQFF
V: TRBV7-8; J: TRBJ2-3; size: NA; CDR3: CASLGGRADTQYF
V: TRBV7-9; J: TRBJ2-1; size: NA; CDR3: CASSPVSGGAYNEQFF